The subject of this entry is one T cell receptor beta chain. In the authors' methods: Reference gene primer amplification yielded estimated nucleated cell counts. Clones were sequenced by immunoSEQ multiplex PCR, and TCRdb holds only the in-frame ones, with some missing. Clone size and V and J calls were adopted from that table, with D and trimming inferred from the DNA. This sample has about 120,000 clones, with around 91% found just once. This sample is drawn from a study of blood T cell repertoires in COVID-19. On the study more broadly: Sites in the United States, Italy and Spain provided acute and convalescent COVID-19 samples.

The CDR3 sequence is 17 residues long. Per the germline V gene, CDR1 is SGHRS and CDR2 is YFSETQ. V gave up 4 bases and J gave up 2 bases; unmatched junction bases: 9. The specimen sequenced was peripheral blood. The rearrangement uses TRBV5-1 and TRBJ2-1; 10 positions agree with TRBD2. This sequence originates from a woman aged 60-75 years with COVID-19, enrolled during active disease. CDR3 sequence: CASSGGLAPLPYNEQFF. In DNA, the CDR3 is TGCGCCAGCAGCGGGGGACTAGCGCCCCTCCCCTACAATGAGCAGTTCTTC.